The 26 T cell receptor beta chains below all came from one sample that was sequenced in a study of T-cell reconstitution after alpha-beta-depleted transplantation in children. Preparing the TCRbeta library involved the use of unique molecular identifiers. One entry per CDR3 protein results from TCRdb running MiXCR on the PCR reads. Altogether hundreds of thousands of distinct CDR3 sequences are present, less than 15% being singletons, with the ten largest covering around 0.76%. The sample was PBMCs, taken before TCRalphabeta/CD19-depleted stem cell transplant. Every receptor here comes from a girl aged 2 to 9 with congenital amegakaryocytic thrombocytopenia, due to receive a stem cell transplant.

This clonotype was recorded at least ten times. CDR3 in amino acids: CASSFVASGSVGELFF. In DNA form, the CDR3 reads TGCGCCAGCAGCTTCGTCGCTAGCGGGAGCGTCGGGGAGCTGTTTTTT. This sequence joins TRBV5-1 and TRBJ2-2; 10 bases fit TRBD2. The germline V gene has CDR1 SGHRS and CDR2 YFSETQ. The ends lost 2 bases at V and 7 bases at J; junction bases unmatched: 8. The CDR3 runs 16 residues.

The rearrangement joins TRBV5-1 to TRBJ2-5; D uncertain. Deletions cut 0 bases from V and 3 bases from J, with 12 bases between. Germline CDR1 and CDR2: SGHRS and YFSETQ. This CDR3 contains 15 residues. As DNA, the CDR3 is TGCGCCAGCAGCTTGGGAGGCGGCAGAGAAGAGACCCAGTACTTC. It encodes CASSLGGGREETQYF.

This clonotype was seen ten or more times. The chain couples TRBV20-1 to TRBJ2-5, with D possibly being TRBD1 (6 bases). Trimming shortened V by 3 bases and J by 2 bases, and 10 bases separated the two germline ends. Per germline, CDR1 DFQATT and CDR2 SNEGSKA (reference sequence). The CDR3 is made up of 13 amino acids. CDR3 loop: CSASRTAQETQYF. As DNA, the CDR3 is TGCAGTGCTAGTAGGACAGCTCAAGAGACCCAGTACTTC.

The sample holds many counts of this clonotype. The chain joins TRBV20-1 to TRBJ2-1; D remains ambiguous. Germline CDR1 is DFQATT and CDR2 is SNEGSKA (reference sequence). V was cut by 6 bases and J by 8 bases, with 11 bases left in between. This CDR3 has 11 amino acids. CDR3 sequence (DNA): TGCAGTGCGGACGATTACCATGAGCAGTTCTTC. This codes for CSADDYHEQFF.

V gene TRBV20-1 combines with J gene TRBJ2-3; D ambiguous. The CDR3 extends over 14 amino acids. Trimming removed 1 base at V and 6 bases at J, with 14 bases between. CDR1 and CDR2 (germline): DFQATT, SNEGSKA (reference sequence). This CDR3 reads CSARAPFFGDTQYF. The CDR3 coding sequence is TGCAGTGCTAGAGCTCCGTTTTTCGGGGATACGCAGTATTTT.

As to this clonotype: Just one base apart from a much larger clone, this may be a read error. V is TRBV28 and J is TRBJ1-1; D possibly corresponds to TRBD1 (5 bases). CDR1 and CDR2 from the germline V gene are MDHEN and SYDVKM. The CDR3 extends over 12 amino acids. The CDR3 DNA reads TGTGCCAGCGCCGACAGTTTGCCTGAAGTTTTCTTT. Translation gives CASADSLPEVFF.

This clonotype was detected only a few times. V is TRBV7-9 and J is TRBJ2-7, with a tentative D call TRBD2 (5 bases). The CDR3 is 14 residues long. Germline V gene sequence: CDR1 SEHNR, CDR2 FQNEAQ (reference sequence). The ends were cut back, 4 bases at V and 0 bases at J, with 10 bases in the middle. The CDR3 bases are TGTGCCAGCAGCTCTAGCCAGAGCTCCTACGAGCAGTACTTC. Its protein product is CASSSSQSSYEQYF.

The V call is TRBV6-5, the J call TRBJ2-5; TRBD1 matches 7 bases. The V gene end was trimmed by 2 bases and the J gene end by 0 bases; junction bases not matched to a gene: 3. The CDR3 totals 15 residues. CDR1 is MNHEY, CDR2 SVGAGI, per germline. Here the CDR3 DNA reads TGTGCCAGCAGTTACACAGGGGCGGACCAAGAGACCCAGTACTTC. Its protein product is CASSYTGADQETQYF.

The chain uses TRBV29-1 and TRBJ1-1; D call uncertain. The CDR3 length is 11 residues. Germline loops: CDR1 SQVTM, CDR2 ANQGSEA. Trimming took 6 bases from V and 8 from J, leaving 13 bases between them. The CDR3: CSVQPGAEAFF. The DNA for the CDR3 is TGCAGCGTACAGCCGGGTGCCGAAGCTTTCTTT.

In this sample, this clonotype turned up many times. V usage is TRBV5-1 and J usage is TRBJ2-1; no firm D call. CDR1 SGHRS and CDR2 YFSETQ come from the germline V gene. V gave up 0 bases and J gave up 5 bases, with 6 bases separating them. This CDR3 has 13 amino acids. CDR3 nucleotides: TGCGCCAGCAGCTTGGACCCCAACAATGAGCAGTTCTTC. It yields the protein CASSLDPNNEQFF. The full variable domain, with the rest looked up from reference TRBV5-1 and TRBJ2-1, is KAGVTQTPRYLIKTRGQQVTLSCSPISGHRSVSWYQQTPGQGLQFLFEYFSETQRNKGNFPGRFSGRQFSNSRSEMNVSTLELGDSALYLCASSLDPNNEQFFGPGTRLTVL.

V usage is TRBV7-6 and J usage is TRBJ2-1; unclear D gene. Germline CDR1 and CDR2: SGHVS and FNYEAQ. Trimming cost V 0 bases and J 1 base, with 13 bases left between them. The CDR3 extends over 17 amino acids. CDR3 sequence: CASSLAGWKVSYNEQFF. The DNA of the CDR3 is TGTGCCAGCAGCTTAGCTGGGTGGAAAGTTTCCTACAATGAGCAGTTCTTC.

This chain links TRBV4-1 with TRBJ2-1, with 7 bases identical to TRBD2. The germline V gene has CDR1 MGHRA and CDR2 YSYEKL. Trimming at V came to 1 base and at J to 7 bases, leaving 7 bases not matched to a gene. The CDR3 spans 15 residues. The CDR3 nucleotides are TGCGCCAGCAGCCAAGTTCCGGGAGGCCTAAATGAGCAGTTCTTC. It specifies CASSQVPGGLNEQFF.

This clonotype was picked up many times. The genes are TRBV5-1 and TRBJ2-1; D is uncertain. Germline CDR1 SGHRS, CDR2 YFSETQ. CDR3 size: 17 residues. The germline V and J ends were trimmed by 4 bases and 0 bases, with 17 bases remaining between them. CDR3 residues: CASSQFPTTSSYNEQFF. The DNA of the CDR3 is TGCGCCAGCAGCCAGTTCCCAACTACATCCTCCTACAATGAGCAGTTCTTC.

This chain connects TRBV10-2 to TRBJ2-1; no definite D call. The CDR3 runs 13 residues. Trimming pared 8 bases from V and 6 bases from J, leaving 14 bases between. CDR1 and CDR2 (germline): WSHSY, SAAADI. The CDR3 reads CASWTPNSNEQFF. CDR3 nucleotides: TGCGCCAGCTGGACCCCCAACTCCAATGAGCAGTTCTTC.

This clonotype was seen ten or more times. V gene TRBV12-3 or TRBV12-4 combines with J gene TRBJ2-1, with 9 bases matching TRBD2. V lost 5 bases and J lost 5; bases outside the gene matches: 7. CDR3 length equals 15 residues. The CDR3 coding sequence is TGTGCCAGCAGTCTTGGCGGGAGGGTCGACAATGAGCAGTTCTTC. This gives the protein CASSLGGRVDNEQFF.

Notes on this clonotype: The CDR3 does not end in the conserved phenylalanine or tryptophan, so this is likely a read error. The chain joins TRBV6-1 to TRBJ1-5; D perhaps matches TRBD1 (6 bases). Germline CDR1 and CDR2: MNHNS and SASEGT. V gave up 6 bases and J gave up 4 bases, with 19 bases separating them. CDR3 length: 16 residues. The CDR3 loop is CASSPLQGSQNQPQHS. CDR3 in DNA: TGTGCCAGCAGCCCCTTACAGGGTTCCCAGAATCAGCCCCAGCATTCT.

This clonotype was found a few times. The chain joins TRBV5-1 to TRBJ2-1; 7 bases map to TRBD2. V shed 4 bases, J shed 5 bases, and the junction held 9 bases outside the gene matches. CDR1 is SGHRS, CDR2 YFSETQ, per germline. The CDR3 covers 15 residues. CDR3 DNA sequence: TGCGCCAGCAGCGGTAGTCTAGCGGCCAACAATGAGCAGTTCTTC. Translating gives CASSGSLAANNEQFF.

The rearrangement links TRBV16 to TRBJ1-3, with 9 nucleotides matching TRBD1. The V segment lost 4 bases and the J segment 4 bases; nucleotides outside the gene matches: 5. The V gene's germline CDR1 is KGHSY and CDR2 FQNENV. The CDR3 extends over 15 amino acids. The CDR3 sequence: CASSRTGGSGNTIYF. The CDR3, as DNA: TGTGCCAGCAGCCGCACAGGGGGCTCCGGAAACACCATATATTTT.

This clonotype was seen a few times. The chain couples TRBV2 to TRBJ1-5, with 7 bases aligning to TRBD1. The CDR3 has 15 residues. The junction had 12 bases not matched to a gene; V was cut back by 6 bases and J by 7 bases. Germline V lookup: CDR1 SNHLY, CDR2 FYNNEI. The CDR3: CASRQSGGRGQPQHF. The CDR3 region has the DNA TGTGCCAGCAGGCAATCAGGGGGAAGAGGCCAGCCCCAGCATTTT. Filled out from reference TRBV2 and TRBJ1-5, the complete variable domain reads EPEVTQTPSHQVTQMGQEVILRCVPISNHLYFYWYRQILGQKVEFLVSFYNNEISEKSEIFDDQFSVERPDGSNFTLKIRSTKLEDSAMYFCASRQSGGRGQPQHFGDGTRLSIL.

This rearrangement joins TRBV29-1 to TRBJ1-3; D is uncertain. Germline CDR1 SQVTM, CDR2 ANQGSEA. The CDR3 has 14 amino acids. V was trimmed by 5 bases and J by 0 bases, leaving 11 bases between them. The CDR3 loop is CSVLVSYSGNTIYF. CDR3 bases: TGCAGCGTTCTTGTCTCCTACTCTGGAAACACCATATATTTT.

This clonotype was counted at least ten times. The gene calls are TRBV7-9 and TRBJ2-5; D is ambiguous. Germline CDR1 reads SEHNR; CDR2 reads FQNEAQ (reference sequence). V was cut by 5 bases and J by 5 bases, with 9 bases left in between. The CDR3 is made up of 12 amino acids. The CDR3 spells CASSLMRETQYF. The CDR3 DNA sequence: TGTGCCAGCAGCCTAATGCGGGAGACCCAGTACTTC.

This clonotype was found many times. The chain joins TRBV20-1 to TRBJ2-5, with a weak D call TRBD2 (6 bases). Trimming left V 3 bases short and J 3 bases short, with 17 bases between. Germline assignment: CDR1 DFQATT and CDR2 SNEGSKA (reference sequence). The CDR3 spans 15 residues. CDR3 loop: CSASWATSVEETQYF. The CDR3 DNA is TGCAGTGCTAGTTGGGCGACTAGTGTAGAAGAGACCCAGTACTTC.

Many counts were recorded for this clonotype. The CDR3 nucleotides read TGCAGTGCTAGAGATTCAGGCGCAGATACGCAGTATTTT. Translation: CSARDSGADTQYF. V and J are TRBV20-1 and TRBJ2-3; D unresolved. V gave up 0 bases and J gave up 4 bases, with 8 bases separating them. The germline gives CDR1 DFQATT, CDR2 SNEGSKA (reference sequence). This CDR3 region has 13 residues.

This clonotype showed up many times. The J gene is TRBJ2-2, the V gene TRBV12-3 or TRBV12-4; no clear D. This CDR3 is built from 15 residues. V lost 6 bases to trimming and J lost 8 bases, with 19 bases between them. In nucleotides, the CDR3 is TGTGCCAGCAGCCCCCCCCCGCTAGTATCAGGGGAGCTGTTTTTT. The encoded protein is CASSPPPLVSGELFF.

This clonotype was observed many times. Compared with germline, one end of the junction differs, possibly owing to a read error. As DNA, the CDR3 is TGTGCCAGCAGGTTAGCGGGCGACAGCTACGAGCAGTACTTC. Translated, it gives CASRLAGDSYEQYF. The rearrangement joins TRBV12-3 or TRBV12-4 to TRBJ2-7, with TRBD2 identical over 7 bases. This CDR3 is built from 14 residues.

This clonotype was found many times. The rearrangement joins TRBV7-2 to TRBJ2-1; D gene unclear. In germline, CDR1 is SGHTA, CDR2 FQGNSA. The CDR3 sequence is 17 residues long. Between the trimmed V and J ends, which lost 3 bases and 1 base, there was a span of 16 bases. The CDR3 here is CASSLSGRQLSYNEQFF. The DNA of the CDR3 is TGTGCCAGCAGCTTGTCTGGCCGTCAATTATCCTACAATGAGCAGTTCTTC. The full variable domain, with the rest looked up from reference TRBV7-2 and TRBJ2-1, is GAGVSQSPSNKVTEKGKDVELRCDPISGHTALYWYRQSLGQGLEFLIYFQGNSAPDKSGLPSDRFSAERTGGSVSTLTIQRTQQEDSAVYLCASSLSGRQLSYNEQFFGPGTRLTVL.